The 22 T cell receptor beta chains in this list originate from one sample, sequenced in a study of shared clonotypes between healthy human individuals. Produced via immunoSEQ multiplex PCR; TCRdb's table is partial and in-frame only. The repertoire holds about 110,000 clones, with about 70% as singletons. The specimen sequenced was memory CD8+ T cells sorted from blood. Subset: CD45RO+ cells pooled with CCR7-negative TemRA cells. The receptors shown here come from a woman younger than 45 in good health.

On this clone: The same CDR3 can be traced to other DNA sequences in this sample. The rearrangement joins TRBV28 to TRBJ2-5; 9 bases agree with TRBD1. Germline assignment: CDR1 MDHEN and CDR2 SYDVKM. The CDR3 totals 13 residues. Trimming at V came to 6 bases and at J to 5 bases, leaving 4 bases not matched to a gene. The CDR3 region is CASRQGAGETQYF. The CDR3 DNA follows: TGTGCCAGCAGACAGGGGGCAGGGGAGACCCAGTACTTC.

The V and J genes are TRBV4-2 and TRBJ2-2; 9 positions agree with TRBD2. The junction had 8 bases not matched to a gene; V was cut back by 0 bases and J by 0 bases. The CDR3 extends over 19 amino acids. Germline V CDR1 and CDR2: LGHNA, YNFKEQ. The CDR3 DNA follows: TGTGCCAGCAGCCAAGATCGCAGAGCTAGCGGGACGAACACCGGGGAGCTGTTTTTT. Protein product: CASSQDRRASGTNTGELFF.

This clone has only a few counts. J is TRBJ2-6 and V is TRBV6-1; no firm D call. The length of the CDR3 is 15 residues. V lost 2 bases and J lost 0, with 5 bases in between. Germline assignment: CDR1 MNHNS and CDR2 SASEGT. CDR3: CASSESGSGANVLTF. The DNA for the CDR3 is TGTGCCAGCAGTGAATCCGGCTCTGGGGCCAACGTCCTGACTTTC.

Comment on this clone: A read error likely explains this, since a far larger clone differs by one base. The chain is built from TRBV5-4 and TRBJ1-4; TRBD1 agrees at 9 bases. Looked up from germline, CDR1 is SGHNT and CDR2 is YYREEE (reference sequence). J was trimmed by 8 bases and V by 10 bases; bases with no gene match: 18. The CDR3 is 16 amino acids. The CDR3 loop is CAGTRSTGGKDEKLFF. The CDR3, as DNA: TGTGCCGGCACCAGATCGACAGGGGGTAAAGACGAAAAACTGTTTTTT.

The CDR3 bases are TGCGCCAGCAGCCAGCGGGGACAGGGTGATTCTGGAAACACCATATATTTT. Translation gives CASSQRGQGDSGNTIYF. This sequence joins TRBV4-1 and TRBJ1-3; 9 nucleotides line up with TRBD1. Germline V gene sequence: CDR1 MGHRA, CDR2 YSYEKL. This CDR3 contains 17 residues. Trimming cost V 3 bases and J 1 base; bases outside gene matches: 7.

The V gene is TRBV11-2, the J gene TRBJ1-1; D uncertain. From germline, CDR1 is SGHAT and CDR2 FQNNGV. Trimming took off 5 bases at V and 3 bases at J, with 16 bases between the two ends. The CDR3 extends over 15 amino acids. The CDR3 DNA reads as TGTGCCAGCAGCCCAGTTGAGGGAGGGCACACTGAAGCTTTCTTT. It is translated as CASSPVEGGHTEAFF. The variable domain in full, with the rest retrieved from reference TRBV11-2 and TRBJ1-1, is EAGVAQSPRYKIIEKRQSVAFWCNPISGHATLYWYQQILGQGPKLLIQFQNNGVVDDSQLPKDRFSAERLKGVDSTLKIQPAKLEDSAVYLCASSPVEGGHTEAFFGQGTRLTVV.

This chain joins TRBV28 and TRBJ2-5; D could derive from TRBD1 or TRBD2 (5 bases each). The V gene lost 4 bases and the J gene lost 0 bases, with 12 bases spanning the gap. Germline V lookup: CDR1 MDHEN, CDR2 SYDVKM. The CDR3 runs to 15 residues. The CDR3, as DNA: TGTGCCAGCAGTTGCCCCGGGGCCCACCAAGAGACCCAGTACTTC. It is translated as CASSCPGAHQETQYF.

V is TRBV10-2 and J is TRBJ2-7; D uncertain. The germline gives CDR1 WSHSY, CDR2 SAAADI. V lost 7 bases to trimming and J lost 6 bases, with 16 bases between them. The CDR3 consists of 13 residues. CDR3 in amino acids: CASMERLKPEQYF. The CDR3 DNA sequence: TGCGCCAGCATGGAACGGCTCAAACCCGAGCAGTACTTC.

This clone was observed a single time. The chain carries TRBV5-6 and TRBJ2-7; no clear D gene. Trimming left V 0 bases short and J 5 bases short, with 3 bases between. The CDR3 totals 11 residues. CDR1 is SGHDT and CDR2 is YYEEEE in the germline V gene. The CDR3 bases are TGTGCCAGCAGCTTGGAAAACGAGCAGTACTTC. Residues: CASSLENEQYF.

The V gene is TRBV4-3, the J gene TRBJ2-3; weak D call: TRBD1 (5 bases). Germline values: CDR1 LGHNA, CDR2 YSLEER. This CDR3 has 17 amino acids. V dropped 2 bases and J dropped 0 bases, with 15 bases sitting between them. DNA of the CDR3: TGCGCCAGCAGCCAAACACCGACAGATCCTAGCACAGATACGCAGTATTTT. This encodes CASSQTPTDPSTDTQYF.

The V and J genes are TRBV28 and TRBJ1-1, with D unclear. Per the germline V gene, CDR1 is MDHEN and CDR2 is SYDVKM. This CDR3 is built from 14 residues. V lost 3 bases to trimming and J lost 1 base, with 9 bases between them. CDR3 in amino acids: CASSFSPTNTEAFF. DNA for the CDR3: TGTGCCAGCAGTTTTAGCCCCACGAACACTGAAGCTTTCTTT.

DNA for the CDR3: TGTGCCAGCAGCCAGGATTACACTGAAGCTTTCTTT. It encodes CASSQDYTEAFF. The chain combines TRBV2 with TRBJ1-1; D remains unclear. V lost 6 bases, J lost 3 bases, and 8 bases lay in between. The CDR3 consists of 12 residues. The V gene's germline CDR1 is SNHLY and CDR2 FYNNEI.

CDR3 residues: CASSLAGGTGELFF. CDR3 in DNA: TGTGCCAGCAGTTTGGCGGGCGGCACCGGGGAGCTGTTTTTT. V gene TRBV6-4 combines with J gene TRBJ2-2; a possible D gene is TRBD2 (5 bases). Germline CDR1 is MRHNA and CDR2 is SNTAGT. The CDR3 runs 14 residues. V lost 5 bases and J 4 bases, leaving 11 bases between the germline ends.

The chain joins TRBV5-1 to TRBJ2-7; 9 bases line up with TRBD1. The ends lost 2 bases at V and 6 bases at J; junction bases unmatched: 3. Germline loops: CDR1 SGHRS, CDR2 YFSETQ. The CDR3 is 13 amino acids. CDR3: CASSLGQGREQYF. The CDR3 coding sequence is TGCGCCAGCAGCTTAGGACAGGGGCGCGAGCAGTACTTC.

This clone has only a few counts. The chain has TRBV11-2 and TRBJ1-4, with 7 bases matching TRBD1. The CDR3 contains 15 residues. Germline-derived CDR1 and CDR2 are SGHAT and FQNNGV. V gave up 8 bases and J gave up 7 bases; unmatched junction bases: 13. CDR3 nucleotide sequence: TGTGCCAGCGCCGGGAGTGGGACAGTGGGTGAAAAACTGTTTTTT. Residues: CASAGSGTVGEKLFF.

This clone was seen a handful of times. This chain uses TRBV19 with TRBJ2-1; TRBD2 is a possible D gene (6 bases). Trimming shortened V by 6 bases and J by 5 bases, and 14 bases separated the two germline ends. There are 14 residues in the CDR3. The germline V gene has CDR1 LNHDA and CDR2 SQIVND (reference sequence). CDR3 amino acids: CASRSRRGDNEQFF. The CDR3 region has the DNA TGTGCCAGTAGATCACGGAGGGGAGACAATGAGCAGTTCTTC.

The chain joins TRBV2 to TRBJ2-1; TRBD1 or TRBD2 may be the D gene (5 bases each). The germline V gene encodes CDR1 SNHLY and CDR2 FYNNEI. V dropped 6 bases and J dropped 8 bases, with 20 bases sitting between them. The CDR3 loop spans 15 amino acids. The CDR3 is CASSDRGLDDDEQFF. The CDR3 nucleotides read TGTGCCAGCAGCGACCGGGGCCTCGACGACGATGAGCAGTTCTTC.

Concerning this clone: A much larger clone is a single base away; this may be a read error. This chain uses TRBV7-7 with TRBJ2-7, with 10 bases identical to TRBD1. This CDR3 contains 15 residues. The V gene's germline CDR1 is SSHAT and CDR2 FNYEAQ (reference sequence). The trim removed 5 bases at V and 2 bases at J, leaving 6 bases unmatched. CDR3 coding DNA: TGTGCCAGCAGCCAAGTCGGGACAGGGGCCTACGAGCAGTACTTC. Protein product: CASSQVGTGAYEQYF.

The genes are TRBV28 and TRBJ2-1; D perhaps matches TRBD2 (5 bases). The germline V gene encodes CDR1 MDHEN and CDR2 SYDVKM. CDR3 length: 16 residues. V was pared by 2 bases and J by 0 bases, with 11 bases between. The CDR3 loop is CASSLMGVASYNEQFF. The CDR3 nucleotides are TGTGCCAGCAGTTTAATGGGAGTCGCCTCCTACAATGAGCAGTTCTTC. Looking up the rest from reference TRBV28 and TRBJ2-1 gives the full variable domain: DVKVTQSSRYLVKRTGEKVFLECVQDMDHENMFWYRQDPGLGLRLIYFSYDVKMKEKGDIPEGYSVSREKKERFSLILESASTNQTSMYLCASSLMGVASYNEQFFGPGTRLTVL.

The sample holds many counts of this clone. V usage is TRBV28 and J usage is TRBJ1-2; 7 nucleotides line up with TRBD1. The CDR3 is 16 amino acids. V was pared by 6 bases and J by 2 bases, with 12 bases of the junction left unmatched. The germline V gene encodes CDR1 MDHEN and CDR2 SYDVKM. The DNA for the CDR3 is TGTGCCAGCAGCCCCGGGCAGGGGGGATGGAACTATGGCTACACCTTC. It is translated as CASSPGQGGWNYGYTF.

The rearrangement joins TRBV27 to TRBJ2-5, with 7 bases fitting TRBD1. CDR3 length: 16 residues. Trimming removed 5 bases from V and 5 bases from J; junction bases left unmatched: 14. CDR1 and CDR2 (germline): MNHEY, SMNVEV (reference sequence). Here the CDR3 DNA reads TGTGCCAGCAGTGAATATGGGTACAGGGGAGAGGAGACCCAGTACTTC. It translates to CASSEYGYRGEETQYF.

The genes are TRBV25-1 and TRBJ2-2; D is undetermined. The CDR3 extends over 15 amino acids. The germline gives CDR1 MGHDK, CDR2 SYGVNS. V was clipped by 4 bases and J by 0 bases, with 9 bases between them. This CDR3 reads CASSGRTANTGELFF. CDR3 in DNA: TGTGCCAGCAGTGGCCGGACGGCGAACACCGGGGAGCTGTTTTTT.